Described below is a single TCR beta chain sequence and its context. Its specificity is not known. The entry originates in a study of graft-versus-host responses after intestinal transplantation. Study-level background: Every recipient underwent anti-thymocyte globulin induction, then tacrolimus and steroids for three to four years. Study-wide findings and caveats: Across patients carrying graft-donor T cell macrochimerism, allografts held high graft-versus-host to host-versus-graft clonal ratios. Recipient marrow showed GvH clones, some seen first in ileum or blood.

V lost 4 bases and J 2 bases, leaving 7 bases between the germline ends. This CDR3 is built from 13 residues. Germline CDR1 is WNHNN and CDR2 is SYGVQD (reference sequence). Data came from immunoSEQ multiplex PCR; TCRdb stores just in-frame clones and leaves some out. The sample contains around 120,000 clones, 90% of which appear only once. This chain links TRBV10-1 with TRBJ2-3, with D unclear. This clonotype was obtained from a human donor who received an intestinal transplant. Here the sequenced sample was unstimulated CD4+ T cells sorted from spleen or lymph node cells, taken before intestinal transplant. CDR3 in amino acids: CASSGHLTDTQYF. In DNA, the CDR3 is TGCGCCAGCAGTGGACACCTCACAGATACGCAGTATTTT.